This passage covers 21 T cell receptor beta chains from one sample sequenced in a study of Ad26.COV2.S vaccination and SARS-CoV-2 variants. Treatment indicated: 15 to 20 received Ad26.COV2.S at low or high dose, single or two shots; 5 received placebo; per-sample allocation not given. Day 63 after the first injection of vaccine or placebo was the sampling time. Libraries were prepared by immunoSEQ multiplex PCR; TCRdb keeps only in-frame clonotypes and omits some of them. The sample yields 410,000 or so clones, 92% seen once. Here the sequenced sample was peripheral blood, taken in a trial of Ad26.COV2.S vaccine versus placebo. All receptors come from a person between 18 and 65 years old who received the Ad26.COV2.S COVID-19 vaccine or a placebo.

CDR3 in amino acids: CASSLASGSSYEQYF. CDR3 DNA sequence: TGTGCCAGCAGCTTAGCCTCCGGGTCCTCCTACGAGCAGTACTTC. The chain links TRBV7-2 to TRBJ2-7; D uncertain. Germline V gene sequence: CDR1 SGHTA, CDR2 FQGNSA. This CDR3 spans 15 amino acids. V was clipped by 0 bases and J by 0 bases, with 9 bases between them.

CDR3 nucleotide sequence: TGTGCCAGCAGCTTGCCAGGGACAGGGGGCACAGATACGCAGTATTTT. As protein: CASSLPGTGGTDTQYF. The J gene is TRBJ2-3, the V gene TRBV5-6; TRBD1 matches 10 bases. The CDR3 is 16 amino acids. Trimming took 1 base from V and 1 from J; bases not matched to a gene: 3. Germline assignment: CDR1 SGHDT and CDR2 YYEEEE.

Turning to this clone: This sample includes further DNA sequences coding for the same CDR3. This sequence joins TRBV18 and TRBJ2-7; possibly TRBD1 or TRBD2 for D (5 bases each). CDR3 size: 13 residues. Germline values: CDR1 KGHSH, CDR2 LQKENI. Trimming shortened V by 3 bases and J by 4 bases, and 10 bases separated the two germline ends. CDR3 region: CASSPGRSYEQYF. Here the CDR3 DNA reads TGTGCCAGCTCACCGGGACGGTCGTACGAGCAGTACTTC. Drawing the rest from reference TRBV18 and TRBJ2-7, the complete variable domain is NAGVMQNPRHLVRRRGQEARLRCSPMKGHSHVYWYRQLPEEGLKFMVYLQKENIIDESGMPKERFSAEFPKEGPSILRIQQVVRGDSAAYFCASSPGRSYEQYFGPGTRLTVT.

The chain carries TRBV7-2 and TRBJ2-7; 7 bases match TRBD2. With V trimmed by 5 bases and J by 3 bases, 10 bases remained unmatched. The germline gives CDR1 SGHTA, CDR2 FQGNSA. This CDR3 contains 15 residues. CDR3 sequence: CASSAGPGGGYEQYF. DNA of the CDR3: TGTGCCAGCAGCGCAGGCCCGGGCGGGGGCTACGAGCAGTACTTC.

The chain joins TRBV21-1 to TRBJ2-5; the table assigns TRBD1, which was not confirmed against the DNA. TRBV21-1 is a known pseudogene. The CDR3 extends over 17 amino acids. This chain's CDR3 is CASSKAASDRGQETQYF. CDR3 DNA sequence: TGTGCCAGCAGCAAAGCGGCATCGGACAGGGGGCAAGAGACCCAGTACTTC.

The chain uses TRBV3-1 (or the pseudogene TRBV3-2) and TRBJ2-3; tentative D call: TRBD2 (6 bases). Trimming left V 4 bases short and J 5 bases short, with 19 bases between. This CDR3 spans 16 amino acids. Germline CDR1 reads LGHDT; CDR2 reads YNNKEL (reference sequence). The CDR3: CASSPRASGPKDTQYF. CDR3 in DNA: TGTGCCAGCAGCCCCCGGGCAAGCGGGCCTAAAGATACGCAGTATTTT.

Here the CDR3 DNA reads TGTGCCACCCCCGCCGAAGCGGGGGAGGATGCCACCGGGGAGCTGTTTTTT. Its translation is CATPAEAGEDATGELFF. This sequence joins TRBV24-1 and TRBJ2-2; 8 nucleotides align to TRBD2. Germline trimming cut 9 bases from V and 4 bases from J; bases unmatched to any gene: 15. This CDR3 region has 17 residues. CDR1 is KGHDR and CDR2 is SFDVKD in the germline V gene.

The rearrangement uses TRBV19 and TRBJ2-2; no firm D call. The CDR3 runs to 13 residues. Germline CDR1 LNHDA, CDR2 SQIVND (reference sequence). Trimming took off 5 bases at V and 4 bases at J, with 8 bases between the two ends. In nucleotides, the CDR3 is TGTGCCAGTAGTCCAATGGGCACCGGGGAGCTGTTTTTT. Its protein product is CASSPMGTGELFF.

The chain joins TRBV27 to TRBJ2-2; D is possibly TRBD1 (6 bases). The CDR3 has 14 residues. V shed 5 bases and J shed 1 base, with 8 bases lying between them. CDR1 MNHEY and CDR2 SMNVEV come from the germline V gene (reference sequence). CDR3 sequence (DNA): TGTGCCAGCAGTACACAGGGGAACACCGGGGAGCTGTTTTTT. Protein product: CASSTQGNTGELFF.

The chain recombines TRBV9 with TRBJ1-5; D remains ambiguous. The CDR3 sequence is 15 residues long. Germline V lookup: CDR1 SGDLS, CDR2 YYNGEE. V was cut by 0 bases and J by 2 bases, with 9 bases left in between. The CDR3: CASSVEGNGNQPQHF. CDR3 DNA: TGTGCCAGCAGCGTAGAAGGGAATGGCAATCAGCCCCAGCATTTT.

In this sample, this clone turned up once. The chain recombines TRBV28 with TRBJ2-3; 7 positions match TRBD2. Unmatched junction bases numbered 16, after V lost 6 bases and J lost 7 bases. The CDR3 spans 16 residues. Per the germline V gene, CDR1 is MDHEN and CDR2 is SYDVKM. CDR3 in amino acids: CASRDGGSPLLYTQYF. For the CDR3, the DNA is TGTGCCAGCAGGGACGGGGGGAGCCCCCTTTTGTATACGCAGTATTTT.

The J gene is TRBJ1-6, the V gene TRBV7-9, with D tentatively TRBD1 (6 bases). Trimming stripped 5 bases from V and 4 bases from J, with 15 bases between. This CDR3 is 16 amino acids long. Germline CDR1 SEHNR, CDR2 FQNEAQ (reference sequence). The CDR3 DNA sequence: TGTGCCAGCAGCCCTTGGACAGAATCGTATAATTCACCCCTCCACTTT. Translation gives CASSPWTESYNSPLHF.

The CDR3 here is CASSLQGGYNEQFF. In nucleotides, the CDR3 is TGTGCCAGCAGCTTACAGGGGGGCTACAATGAGCAGTTCTTC. This chain connects TRBV7-9 to TRBJ2-1; D perhaps matches TRBD1 (7 bases). V lost 2 bases to trimming and J lost 3 bases, with 8 bases between them. The V gene's germline CDR1 is SEHNR and CDR2 FQNEAQ (reference sequence). The CDR3 runs to 14 residues.

This chain uses TRBV2 with TRBJ1-2, with a weak D call TRBD1 (5 bases). Germline V gene data show CDR1 as SNHLY and CDR2 as FYNNEI. This CDR3 contains 14 residues. Trimming took off 6 bases at V and 7 bases at J, with 18 bases between the two ends. CDR3 DNA sequence: TGTGCCAGCAGACTGAGAGGGGCTGGTCTTGGCTACACCTTC. As protein: CASRLRGAGLGYTF.

In its sample, this clone was seen once. The chain recombines TRBV7-8 with TRBJ2-5, with 13 bases lining up with TRBD2. Trimming removed 5 bases from V and 4 bases from J; junction bases left unmatched: 4. Germline assignment: CDR1 SGHVS and CDR2 FQNEAQ. CDR3 size: 15 residues. Here the CDR3 DNA reads TGTGCCAGCAGCATACTAGCGGGGGGGCGAGAGACCCAGTACTTC. Its translation: CASSILAGGRETQYF.

The chain is built from TRBV7-2 and TRBJ2-3, with 11 bases lining up with TRBD2. V gave up 0 bases and J gave up 5 bases; unmatched junction bases: 7. The CDR3 is made up of 17 amino acids. The germline CDR1 and CDR2 sequences are SGHTA and FQGNSA. This CDR3 reads CASSLARTSGSKDTQYF. The CDR3, as DNA: TGTGCCAGCAGCTTAGCCCGGACTAGCGGGTCCAAAGATACGCAGTATTTT.

This sequence joins TRBV4-1 and TRBJ1-5; no firm D call. CDR1 is MGHRA, CDR2 YSYEKL, per germline. The CDR3 extends over 15 amino acids. V was cut by 3 bases and J by 2 bases, with 11 bases left in between. CDR3 nucleotides: TGCGCCAGCAGCCAGGCTGGGGTAGGCAATCAGCCCCAGCATTTT. Residues: CASSQAGVGNQPQHF.

The CDR3 sequence: CASSRGLSYEQYF. Written as DNA, the CDR3 is TGTGCCAGCAGCCGGGGCCTGTCCTACGAGCAGTACTTC. This chain uses TRBV6-6 with TRBJ2-7; tentatively, D is TRBD1 or TRBD2 (5 bases each). The length of the CDR3 is 13 residues. Trimming took 6 bases from V and 1 from J, leaving 10 bases between them. CDR1 and CDR2 (germline): MNHNY, SVGAGI (reference sequence).

In this sample, this clone turned up a few times. The chain links TRBV7-9 to TRBJ1-2, with a weak D call TRBD1 (5 bases). Germline V gene sequence: CDR1 SEHNR, CDR2 FQNEAQ (reference sequence). The length of the CDR3 is 13 residues. Trimming stripped 8 bases from V and 6 bases from J, with 16 bases between. The CDR3 region is CASGRGDMNGYTF. DNA of the CDR3: TGTGCCAGCGGGCGAGGGGATATGAATGGCTACACCTTC. The full variable domain, with the rest looked up from reference TRBV7-9 and TRBJ1-2, is DTGVSQNPRHKITKRGQNVTFRCDPISEHNRLYWYRQTLGQGPEFLTYFQNEAQLEKSRLLSDRFSAERPKGSFSTLEIQRTEQGDSAMYLCASGRGDMNGYTFGSGTRLTVV.

The gene calls are TRBV7-2 and TRBJ2-7; 8 bases agree with TRBD1. From germline, CDR1 is SGHTA and CDR2 FQGNSA. Trimming removed 4 bases from V and 0 bases from J; junction bases left unmatched: 17. This CDR3 region has 19 residues. The chain's CDR3 is CASSSPRPGTGSSSYEQYF. The DNA of the CDR3 is TGTGCCAGCAGCTCCCCTCGTCCCGGGACAGGTTCAAGCTCCTACGAGCAGTACTTC.

This clone has a single count. The chain combines TRBV2 with TRBJ2-5; D not resolved. The CDR3 extends over 12 amino acids. Germline V gene sequence: CDR1 SNHLY, CDR2 FYNNEI. V gave up 6 bases and J gave up 5 bases, with 10 bases separating them. Here the CDR3 reads CASRGPVETQYF. The CDR3 region has the DNA TGTGCCAGCAGGGGTCCGGTGGAGACCCAGTACTTC.